This T cell receptor beta chain was obtained from a study of early T cells in non-severe SARS-CoV-2 infection (dated by TCRdb to the early 2020s). Study-level background: Because TCR sequencing relied on bulk RNA taken from unsorted whole blood, pairing of alpha and beta chains was not possible. Summary of the overall study and its limitations: VDJdb matching was skewed toward anti-spike CD8 responses, so virus-specific expansions were likely underestimated and private and CD4 specificities were missed.

This was a case-control study nested in a cohort of healthcare workers in London, UK, who had nasopharyngeal swab PCR tests and blood samples taken every week. Healthcare workers were recruited during the week of the UK lockdown, between 23 and 31 March 2020, and followed weekly for up to about 16 weeks. A word on this clonotype: It lacks a known antigen. Within one base of it there is no much larger clone, and no base qualities were kept.

Based on the germline V gene, the CDR1 and CDR2 sequences are SGHTA and FQGTGA. The cysteine opens and the phenylalanine closes a CDR3 of 15 amino acids. Of all the DNA, just the CDR3 is kept, 45 bases in frame from base 1. V and J are trimmed by 6 bases and 4 bases, and the gene matches miss 9 bases of the junction. Preparation of the library involved 5' RACE. The instrument was a NextSeq 500. To correct for sequencing error and PCR bias, the TCR library protocol tagged individual cDNA molecules with unique molecular identifiers. Both TCR alpha and beta chains were sequenced, and tight co-correlation was observed between alpha and beta sequence abundances in each sample. The study's own analysis went as follows. Decombinator V4 was used to annotate the V gene, J gene and CDR3 of the TCR sequences. Expanded TCRs were defined as changing significantly between any two time points under a Poisson model with p below 0.0001. TCR abundances were normalised to the total number of TCRs sequenced per sample and were expressed as counts per million. MAIT TCRs were defined by TRAV1-2 paired with TRAJ12, TRAJ20 or TRAJ33, and iNKT TCRs by TRAV10 paired with TRAJ18. VDJdb, accessed 1 November 2021, was searched for CMV, EBV and SARS-CoV-2 annotated TCRs, excluding TCRs annotated for multiple antigens. TCRdb reran the public reads through fastp at Q25 and MiXCR, keeping productive beta chains. Entries that share a CDR3 protein sequence are merged under the most common genes and DNA. These V and J calls originate from TCRdb's pipeline instead of the authors' own analysis. Recorded for this sample are fewer than 65,000 distinct CDR3 sequences; 12% of them occurred a single time. Together, the top ten hold less than 1.5% of the sample.

The receptor's source is an adult who was a healthcare worker with PCR-confirmed SARS-CoV-2 infection or an uninfected control (not recorded which). The sequencing input was whole blood. Recombination linked TRBV7-3 to TRBJ1-2; the central 9 bases match TRBD1. The nucleotide sequence is given as TGTGCCAGCAGGCTCTCCGGGACAGGGTCCTATGGCTACACCTTC. Translated, this gives CASRLSGTGSYGYTF.